The 17 T cell receptor beta chains below were found in one sample sequenced in a study of blood T cell repertoires in COVID-19. Data came from immunoSEQ multiplex PCR; TCRdb stores just in-frame clones and leaves some out. The table includes 200,000 to 250,000 clones, more than 85% detected once. The sample was peripheral blood. These receptor sequences come from a woman between 65 and 79 years old with active or convalescent COVID-19.

This clone has more than one count but fewer than ten. At the DNA level, this CDR3 is encoded by other sequences in the same sample as well. The chain links TRBV5-1 to TRBJ2-3; a possible D gene is TRBD1 (6 bases). V was cut by 0 bases and J by 0 bases, with 14 bases left in between. The CDR3 is 17 residues long. Germline V lookup: CDR1 SGHRS, CDR2 YFSETQ. The CDR3 coding sequence is TGCGCCAGCAGCTTGGGGCAACAGGGACCTAGCACAGATACGCAGTATTTT. Translation gives CASSLGQQGPSTDTQYF.

The chain employs TRBV6-5 and TRBJ2-5; D may be TRBD2 (5 bases). The CDR3 has 13 residues. CDR1 is MNHEY and CDR2 is SVGAGI in the germline V gene. Trimming pared 6 bases from V and 7 bases from J, leaving 15 bases between. CDR3 loop: CASSLLSEGTQYF. Here the CDR3 DNA reads TGTGCCAGCAGCCTTTTGAGTGAGGGGACCCAGTACTTC.

The chain uses TRBV2 and TRBJ1-4, with 8 positions matching TRBD1. Germline loops: CDR1 SNHLY, CDR2 FYNNEI. V lost 6 bases to trimming and J lost 3 bases; unmatched junction nucleotides: 6. This CDR3 region has 15 residues. The CDR3 spells CASRDRDSANEKLFF. For the CDR3, the DNA is TGTGCCAGCAGGGACAGGGATTCGGCTAATGAAAAACTGTTTTTT. Using reference TRBV2 and TRBJ1-4 for the parts outside the CDR3, the full variable domain is EPEVTQTPSHQVTQMGQEVILRCVPISNHLYFYWYRQILGQKVEFLVSFYNNEISEKSEIFDDQFSVERPDGSNFTLKIRSTKLEDSAMYFCASRDRDSANEKLFFGSGTQLSVL.

A word on this clone: At one boundary the junction diverges from the germline segment, which might be a read error. This sequence joins TRBV6-6 and TRBJ1-6; 8 positions agree with TRBD1. Germline V lookup: CDR1 MNHNY, CDR2 SVGAGI (reference sequence). This CDR3 has 12 residues. The CDR3 bases are TGTGCCAGCAGTTACTCAGCAGGGGGCGGCGACTTT. Translation gives CASSYSAGGGDF.

The chain recombines TRBV9 with TRBJ1-1, with 8 positions matching TRBD1. CDR1 SGDLS and CDR2 YYNGEE come from the germline V gene. V was clipped by 0 bases and J by 5 bases; unmatched bases: 6. The CDR3 has 15 residues. The CDR3 reads CASSVAQGAQTEAFF. DNA for the CDR3: TGTGCCAGCAGCGTAGCGCAGGGGGCGCAGACTGAAGCTTTCTTT.

The V gene is TRBV11-2, the J gene TRBJ1-2; tentatively, D is TRBD1 (5 bases). Trimming removed 3 bases at V and 2 bases at J, with 13 bases between. The CDR3 contains 15 residues. Germline values: CDR1 SGHAT, CDR2 FQNNGV. As DNA, the CDR3 is TGTGCCAGCAGCTTCGGCAGGGCGATAAACTATGGCTACACCTTC. This translates into CASSFGRAINYGYTF.

The chain couples TRBV5-6 to TRBJ1-2; 9 bases agree with TRBD1. CDR3 size: 14 residues. CDR1 is SGHDT, CDR2 YYEEEE, per germline. With 5 bases clipped from V and 5 bases from J, the junction kept 7 bases outside the gene matches. CDR3 nucleotide sequence: TGTGCCAGCAGTCTCGGGACAGGGATATATGGCTACACCTTC. This gives the protein CASSLGTGIYGYTF. Supplemented by reference TRBV5-6 and TRBJ1-2, the full variable domain reads DAGVTQSPTHLIKTRGQQVTLRCSPKSGHDTVSWYQQALGQGPQFIFQYYEEEERQRGNFPDRFSGHQFPNYSSELNVNALLLGDSALYLCASSLGTGIYGYTFGSGTRLTVV.

This chain links TRBV7-9 with TRBJ2-2; TRBD2 aligns across 8 bases. This CDR3 has 15 amino acids. CDR1 is SEHNR and CDR2 is FQNEAQ in the germline V gene (reference sequence). V lost 4 bases, J lost 5 bases, and 6 bases stayed unmatched. The CDR3 DNA follows: TGTGCCAGCAGCTCGGGGACTAGAGAAACCGGGGAGCTGTTTTTT. This translates into CASSSGTRETGELFF.

This rearrangement joins TRBV10-1 to TRBJ1-1, with TRBD1 matching 8 bases. V dropped 7 bases and J dropped 4; count of bases not matched to a gene: 5. From germline, CDR1 is WNHNN and CDR2 SYGVQD (reference sequence). This CDR3 is built from 13 residues. CDR3 residues: CASTKQGGTEAFF. The DNA of the CDR3 is TGCGCCAGCACCAAACAGGGGGGCACTGAAGCTTTCTTT.

This chain joins TRBV7-9 and TRBJ1-2; D is perhaps TRBD1 (6 bases). Germline-derived CDR1 and CDR2 are SEHNR and FQNEAQ (reference sequence). Trimming took off 1 base at V and 12 bases at J, with 15 bases between the two ends. The CDR3 is 13 residues long. The CDR3 region is CASSLEQGKADTF. The CDR3 DNA reads TGTGCCAGCAGCTTAGAACAGGGAAAAGCGGACACCTTC.

The J gene is TRBJ2-3, the V gene TRBV7-2; unclear D gene. Trimming left V 4 bases short and J 3 bases short, with 8 bases between. The CDR3 consists of 13 residues. Germline lookup yields CDR1 SGHTA and CDR2 FQGNSA. The CDR3 here is CASSSPITDTQYF. In DNA form, the CDR3 reads TGTGCCAGCAGCTCGCCTATTACAGATACGCAGTATTTT.

V and J are TRBV5-1 and TRBJ2-3; 7 bases line up with TRBD1. The CDR3 contains 14 residues. The junction had 2 bases not matched to a gene; V was cut back by 2 bases and J by 2 bases. Per germline, CDR1 SGHRS and CDR2 YFSETQ. CDR3 amino acids: CASSFGQDTDTQYF. The CDR3 DNA sequence: TGCGCCAGCAGCTTCGGACAGGACACAGATACGCAGTATTTT.

The chain couples TRBV10-3 to TRBJ2-5, with TRBD2 matching over 11 bases. Germline values: CDR1 ENHRY, CDR2 SYGVKD. There are 16 residues in the CDR3. Trimming at V came to 4 bases and at J to 5 bases, leaving 9 bases not matched to a gene. The CDR3 region is CAISVGTSGGSETQYF. As DNA, the CDR3 is TGTGCCATCAGTGTAGGAACTAGCGGGGGCAGTGAGACCCAGTACTTC.

CDR3 loop: CASSPLAPSYEQYF. CDR3 sequence (DNA): TGTGCCAGCAGCCCGCTGGCCCCCTCCTACGAGCAGTACTTC. The V gene is TRBV21-1, the J gene TRBJ2-7; the table's TRBD1 call for D was not verified on the DNA. TRBV21-1 is a pseudogene locus. The CDR3 extends over 14 amino acids.

This clone was detected once. The chain joins TRBV25-1 to TRBJ1-1; D unclear. This CDR3 contains 13 residues. Trimming took off 4 bases at V and 1 base at J, with 7 bases between the two ends. The V gene's germline CDR1 is MGHDK and CDR2 SYGVNS. The CDR3 sequence is CASSVSGNTEAFF. CDR3 nucleotide sequence: TGTGCCAGCAGTGTATCAGGGAACACTGAAGCTTTCTTT.

V gene TRBV14 combines with J gene TRBJ1-4; 7 nucleotides agree with TRBD1. In germline, CDR1 is SGHDN, CDR2 FVKESK. V shed 4 bases, J shed 5 bases, and the junction held 10 bases outside the gene matches. The CDR3 consists of 16 residues. The CDR3 sequence: CASSPLETGENEKLFF. The CDR3 bases are TGTGCCAGCAGCCCTCTGGAAACAGGGGAGAATGAAAAACTGTTTTTT.

This clone was counted a few times. The chain uses TRBV27 and TRBJ1-1; no clear D gene. The germline gives CDR1 MNHEY, CDR2 SMNVEV (reference sequence). This CDR3 spans 12 amino acids. V gave up 7 bases and J gave up 7 bases, with 13 bases separating them. The CDR3 protein is CASISGFREAFF. The CDR3 DNA sequence: TGTGCCAGCATCAGCGGGTTCCGTGAAGCTTTCTTT.